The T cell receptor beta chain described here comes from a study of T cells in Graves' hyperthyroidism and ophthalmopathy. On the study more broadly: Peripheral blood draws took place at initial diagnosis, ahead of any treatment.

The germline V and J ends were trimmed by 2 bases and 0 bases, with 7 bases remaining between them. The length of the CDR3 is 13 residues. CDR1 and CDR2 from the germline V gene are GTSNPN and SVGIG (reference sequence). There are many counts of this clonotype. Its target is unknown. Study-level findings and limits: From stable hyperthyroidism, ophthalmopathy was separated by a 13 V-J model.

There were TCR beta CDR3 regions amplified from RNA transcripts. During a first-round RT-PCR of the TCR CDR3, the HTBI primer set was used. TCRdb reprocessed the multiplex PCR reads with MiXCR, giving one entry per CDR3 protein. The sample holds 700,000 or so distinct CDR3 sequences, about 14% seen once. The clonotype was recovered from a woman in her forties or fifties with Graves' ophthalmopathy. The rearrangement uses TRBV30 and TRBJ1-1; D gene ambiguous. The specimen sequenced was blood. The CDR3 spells CAWSRGVNTEAFF. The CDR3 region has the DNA TGTGCCTGGAGTCGTGGGGTGAACACTGAAGCTTTCTTT.